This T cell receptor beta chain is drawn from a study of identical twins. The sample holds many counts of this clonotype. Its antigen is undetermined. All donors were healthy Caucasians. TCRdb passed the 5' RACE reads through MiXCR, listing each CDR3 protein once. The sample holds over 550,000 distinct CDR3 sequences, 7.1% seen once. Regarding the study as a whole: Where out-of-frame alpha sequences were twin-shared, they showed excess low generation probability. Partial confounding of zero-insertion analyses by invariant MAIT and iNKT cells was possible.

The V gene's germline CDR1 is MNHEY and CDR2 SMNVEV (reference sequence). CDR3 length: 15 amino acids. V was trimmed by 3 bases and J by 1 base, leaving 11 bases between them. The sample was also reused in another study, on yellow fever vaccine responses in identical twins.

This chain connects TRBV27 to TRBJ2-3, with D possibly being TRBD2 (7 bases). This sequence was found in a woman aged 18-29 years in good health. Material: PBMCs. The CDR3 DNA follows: TGTGCCAGCAGTTTTCGGGGGGCGCGCACAGATACGCAGTATTTT. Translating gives CASSFRGARTDTQYF.